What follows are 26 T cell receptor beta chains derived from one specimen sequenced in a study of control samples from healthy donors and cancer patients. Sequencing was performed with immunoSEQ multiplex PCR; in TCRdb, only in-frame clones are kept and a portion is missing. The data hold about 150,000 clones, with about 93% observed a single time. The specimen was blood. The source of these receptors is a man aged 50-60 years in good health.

The CDR3 region has the DNA TGTGCCAGTAGAACTAGCGGGAGTCGGGTCTACGAGCAGTACTTC. Translation gives CASRTSGSRVYEQYF. This sequence joins TRBV19 and TRBJ2-7; 11 bases map to TRBD2. The germline gives CDR1 LNHDA, CDR2 SQIVND (reference sequence). There are 15 residues in the CDR3. V was pared by 6 bases and J by 3 bases, with 7 bases of the junction left unmatched.

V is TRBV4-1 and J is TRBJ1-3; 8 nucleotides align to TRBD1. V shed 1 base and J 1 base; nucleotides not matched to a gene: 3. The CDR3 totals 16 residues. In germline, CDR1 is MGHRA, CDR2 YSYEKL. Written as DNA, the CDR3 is TGCGCCAGCAGCCAAGGCAGGGGGCGGTCTGGAAACACCATATATTTT. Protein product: CASSQGRGRSGNTIYF.

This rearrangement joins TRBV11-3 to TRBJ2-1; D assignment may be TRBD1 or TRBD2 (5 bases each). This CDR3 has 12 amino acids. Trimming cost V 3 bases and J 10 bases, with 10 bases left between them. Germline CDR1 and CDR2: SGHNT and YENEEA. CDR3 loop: CASSFSGTEQFF. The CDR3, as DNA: TGTGCCAGCAGCTTCTCCGGGACCGAGCAGTTCTTC.

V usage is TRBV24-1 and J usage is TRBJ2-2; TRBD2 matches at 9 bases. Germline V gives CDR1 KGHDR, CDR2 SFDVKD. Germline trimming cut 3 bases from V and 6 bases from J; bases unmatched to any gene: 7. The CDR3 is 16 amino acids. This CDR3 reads CATSDRREGLAGELFF. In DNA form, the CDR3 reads TGTGCCACCAGTGATCGGCGGGAGGGCCTAGCCGGGGAGCTGTTTTTT.

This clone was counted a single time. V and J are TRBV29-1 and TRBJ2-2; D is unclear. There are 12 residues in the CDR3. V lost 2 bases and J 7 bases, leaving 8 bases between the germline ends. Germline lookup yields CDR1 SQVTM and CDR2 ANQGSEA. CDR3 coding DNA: TGCAGCGTTGAATTTCGAGTCGGGGAGCTGTTTTTT. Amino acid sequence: CSVEFRVGELFF.

This CDR3 reads CASSLFGRDRIYEQYF. The CDR3 coding sequence is TGTGCCAGCAGTTTATTCGGGCGGGACAGGATTTACGAGCAGTACTTC. V and J are TRBV27 and TRBJ2-7; 8 bases align to TRBD1. The CDR3 is made up of 16 amino acids. Germline CDR1 reads MNHEY; CDR2 reads SMNVEV (reference sequence). The J segment lost 4 bases and the V segment lost 1 base, leaving 9 bases of the junction unmatched.

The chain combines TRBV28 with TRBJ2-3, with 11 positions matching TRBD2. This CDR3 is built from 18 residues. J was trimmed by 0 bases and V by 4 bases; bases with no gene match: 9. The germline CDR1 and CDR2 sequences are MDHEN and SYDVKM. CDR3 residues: CASSSLAGGGTSTDTQYF. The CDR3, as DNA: TGTGCCAGCAGTTCGCTAGCGGGGGGCGGGACTAGCACAGATACGCAGTATTTT. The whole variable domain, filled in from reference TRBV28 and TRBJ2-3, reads DVKVTQSSRYLVKRTGEKVFLECVQDMDHENMFWYRQDPGLGLRLIYFSYDVKMKEKGDIPEGYSVSREKKERFSLILESASTNQTSMYLCASSSLAGGGTSTDTQYFGPGTRLTVL.

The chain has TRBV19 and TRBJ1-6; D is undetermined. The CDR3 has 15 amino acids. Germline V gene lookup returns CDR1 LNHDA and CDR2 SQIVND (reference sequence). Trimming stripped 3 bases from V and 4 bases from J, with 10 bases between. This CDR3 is CASSILRNYNSPLHF. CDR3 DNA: TGTGCCAGTAGTATCCTCCGGAATTATAATTCACCCCTCCACTTT.

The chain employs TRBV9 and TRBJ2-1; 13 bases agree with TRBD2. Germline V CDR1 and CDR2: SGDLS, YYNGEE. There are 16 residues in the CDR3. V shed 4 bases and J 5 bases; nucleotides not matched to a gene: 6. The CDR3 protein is CASSPRTSGRDNEQFF. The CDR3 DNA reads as TGTGCCAGCAGCCCCCGGACTAGCGGGAGAGACAATGAGCAGTTCTTC.

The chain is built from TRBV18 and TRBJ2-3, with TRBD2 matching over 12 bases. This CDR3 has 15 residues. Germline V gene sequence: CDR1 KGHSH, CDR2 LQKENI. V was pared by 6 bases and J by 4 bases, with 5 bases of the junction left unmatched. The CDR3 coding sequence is TGTGCCAGCTCCCTAGCGGGAGGGGGCGCAGATACGCAGTATTTT. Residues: CASSLAGGGADTQYF.

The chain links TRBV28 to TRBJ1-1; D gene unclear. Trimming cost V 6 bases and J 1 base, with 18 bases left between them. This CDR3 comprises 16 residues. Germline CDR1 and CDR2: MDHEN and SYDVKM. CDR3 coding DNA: TGTGCCAGCAGCTATCTGTTTCGACAAAGGAACACTGAAGCTTTCTTT. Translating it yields CASSYLFRQRNTEAFF.

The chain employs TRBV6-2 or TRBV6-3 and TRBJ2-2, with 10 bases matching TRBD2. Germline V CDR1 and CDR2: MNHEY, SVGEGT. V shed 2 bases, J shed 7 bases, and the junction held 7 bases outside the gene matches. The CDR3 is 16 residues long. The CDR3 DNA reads TGTGCCAGCAGTTACCAGCTAGCGGGAGCTGGCGGGGAGCTGTTTTTT. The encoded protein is CASSYQLAGAGGELFF.

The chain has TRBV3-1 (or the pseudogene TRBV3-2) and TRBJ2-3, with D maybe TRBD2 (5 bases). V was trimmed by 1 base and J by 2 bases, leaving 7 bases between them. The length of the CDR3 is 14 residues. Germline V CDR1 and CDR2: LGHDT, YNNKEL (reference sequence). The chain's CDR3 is CASSQGGYTDTQYF. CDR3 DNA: TGTGCCAGCAGCCAAGGCGGGTACACAGATACGCAGTATTTT.

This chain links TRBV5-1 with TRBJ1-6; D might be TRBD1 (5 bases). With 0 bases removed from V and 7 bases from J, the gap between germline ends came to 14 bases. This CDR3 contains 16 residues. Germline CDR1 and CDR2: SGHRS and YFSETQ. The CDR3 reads CASSLEGSYMNSPLHF. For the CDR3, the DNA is TGCGCCAGCAGCTTGGAGGGGTCGTATATGAATTCACCCCTCCACTTT.

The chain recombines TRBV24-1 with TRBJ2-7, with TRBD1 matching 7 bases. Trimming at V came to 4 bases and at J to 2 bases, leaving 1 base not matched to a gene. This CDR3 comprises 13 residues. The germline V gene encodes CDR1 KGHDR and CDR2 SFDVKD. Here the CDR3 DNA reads TGTGCCACCAGTGAAGGACAGGCCTACGAGCAGTACTTC. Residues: CATSEGQAYEQYF.

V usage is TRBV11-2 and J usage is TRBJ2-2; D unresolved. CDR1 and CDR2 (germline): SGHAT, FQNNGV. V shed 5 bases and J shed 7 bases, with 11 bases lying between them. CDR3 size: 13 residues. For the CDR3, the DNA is TGTGCCAGCAGCGTCCGGGCGATCGGGGAGCTGTTTTTT. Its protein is CASSVRAIGELFF. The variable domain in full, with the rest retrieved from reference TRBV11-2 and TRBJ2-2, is EAGVAQSPRYKIIEKRQSVAFWCNPISGHATLYWYQQILGQGPKLLIQFQNNGVVDDSQLPKDRFSAERLKGVDSTLKIQPAKLEDSAVYLCASSVRAIGELFFGEGSRLTVL.

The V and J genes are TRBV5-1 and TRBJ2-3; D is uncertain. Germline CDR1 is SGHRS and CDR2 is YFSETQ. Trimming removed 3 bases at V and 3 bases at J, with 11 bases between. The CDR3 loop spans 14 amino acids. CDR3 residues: CASSYDFRTDTQYF. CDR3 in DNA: TGCGCCAGCAGCTACGATTTTAGGACAGATACGCAGTATTTT.

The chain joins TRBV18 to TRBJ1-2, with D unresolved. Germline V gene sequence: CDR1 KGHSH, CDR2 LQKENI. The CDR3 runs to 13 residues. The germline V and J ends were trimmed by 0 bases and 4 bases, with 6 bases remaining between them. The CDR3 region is CASSPPEIYGYTF. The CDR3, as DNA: TGTGCCAGCTCACCACCCGAGATCTATGGCTACACCTTC. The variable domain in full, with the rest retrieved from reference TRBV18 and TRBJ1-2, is NAGVMQNPRHLVRRRGQEARLRCSPMKGHSHVYWYRQLPEEGLKFMVYLQKENIIDESGMPKERFSAEFPKEGPSILRIQQVVRGDSAAYFCASSPPEIYGYTFGSGTRLTVV.

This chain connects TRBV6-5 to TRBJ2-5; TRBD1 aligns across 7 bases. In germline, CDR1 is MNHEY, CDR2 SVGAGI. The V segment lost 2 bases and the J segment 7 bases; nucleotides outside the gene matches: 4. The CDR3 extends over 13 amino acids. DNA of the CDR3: TGTGCCAGCAGTTACGGGACAGTGGGGACCCAGTACTTC. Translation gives CASSYGTVGTQYF.

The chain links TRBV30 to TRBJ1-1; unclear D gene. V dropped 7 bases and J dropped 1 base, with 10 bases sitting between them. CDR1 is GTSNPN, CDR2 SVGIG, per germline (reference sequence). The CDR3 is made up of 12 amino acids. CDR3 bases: TGTGCCTCCCGACGGCAGAACACTGAAGCTTTCTTT. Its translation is CASRRQNTEAFF.

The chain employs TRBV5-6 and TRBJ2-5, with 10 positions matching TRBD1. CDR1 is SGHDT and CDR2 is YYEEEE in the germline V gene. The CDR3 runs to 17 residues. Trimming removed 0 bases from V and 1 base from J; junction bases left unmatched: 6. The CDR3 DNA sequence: TGTGCCAGCAGCTTGGGGGGGACAGGGGTCGCCCAAGAGACCCAGTACTTC. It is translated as CASSLGGTGVAQETQYF.

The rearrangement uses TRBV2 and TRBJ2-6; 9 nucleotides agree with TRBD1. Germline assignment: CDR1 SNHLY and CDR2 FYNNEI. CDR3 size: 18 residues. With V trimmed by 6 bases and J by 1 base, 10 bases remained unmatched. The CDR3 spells CASRNPGQGLSGANVLTF. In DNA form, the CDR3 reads TGTGCCAGCAGAAATCCGGGACAGGGTTTATCTGGGGCCAACGTCCTGACTTTC.

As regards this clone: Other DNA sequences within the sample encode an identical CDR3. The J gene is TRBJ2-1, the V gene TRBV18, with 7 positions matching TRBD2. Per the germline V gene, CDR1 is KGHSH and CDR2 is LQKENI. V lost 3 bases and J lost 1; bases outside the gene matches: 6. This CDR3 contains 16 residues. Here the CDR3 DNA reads TGTGCCAGCTCACCTCGGGGAGCGGGATCCTACAATGAGCAGTTCTTC. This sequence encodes CASSPRGAGSYNEQFF.

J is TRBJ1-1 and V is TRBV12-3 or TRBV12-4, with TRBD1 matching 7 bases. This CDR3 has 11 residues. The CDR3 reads CAPGGFTEAFF. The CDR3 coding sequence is TGTGCTCCAGGGGGATTCACTGAAGCTTTCTTT.

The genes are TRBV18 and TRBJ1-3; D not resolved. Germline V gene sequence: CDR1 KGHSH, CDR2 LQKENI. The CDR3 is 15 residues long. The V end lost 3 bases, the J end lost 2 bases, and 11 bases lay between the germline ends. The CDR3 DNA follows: TGTGCCAGCTCACCTCCGGCACTTACTGGAAACACCATATATTTT. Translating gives CASSPPALTGNTIYF.

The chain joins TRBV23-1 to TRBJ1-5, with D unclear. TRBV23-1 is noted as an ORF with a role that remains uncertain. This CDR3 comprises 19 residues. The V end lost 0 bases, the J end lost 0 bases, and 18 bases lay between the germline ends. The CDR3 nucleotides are TGCGCCAGCAGTCAATCCCCGGGCAGTTGGACTTATAGCAATCAGCCCCAGCATTTT. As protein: CASSQSPGSWTYSNQPQHF.